These T cell receptor beta chains were read from a single sample in a study of cytomegalovirus exposure and HLA in healthy donors. This table comes from immunoSEQ multiplex PCR, and its TCRdb copy is limited to in-frame clones, with some not included. This repertoire shows about 170,000 clones, roughly 79% found once; its top ten account for around 1.9%. Sequencing was done on a sample of PBMCs. The receptor set was obtained from a woman aged 30 to 39 in good health and CMV-seropositive. Each CDR3 is given with its conserved first and last residue. D genes are given only for firm matches. For some rows the clone size is stated as once, few or many, or as a class when expanded; others skip it.

TRBJ2-1,-,TRBV29-1,-,TGCAGCGTTGAAGCGGAGGGTTTGGGTGAGCAGTTCTTC,CSVEAEGLGEQFF
TRBJ1-3,-,TRBV29-1,-,TGCAGCGTCGCCCTAAGCTCTGGAAACACCATATATTTT,CSVALSSGNTIYF
TRBJ2-2,-,TRBV30,-,TGTGCCTGGAATGGGGGGGCAATCGGGGAGCTGTTTTTT,CAWNGGAIGELFF
TRBJ2-7,TRBD1,TRBV5-1,-,TGCGCCAGCAGCGTCGGGACAGGCTTCTCCTACGAGCAGTACTTC,CASSVGTGFSYEQYF
TRBJ2-2,-,TRBV10-2,-,TGCGCCAGCAGGCCCGGGGCGAACACCGGGGAGCTGTTTTTT,CASRPGANTGELFF
TRBJ1-4,TRBD1,TRBV7-9,-,TGTGCCAGCAGCTCTGGACAGGGGGCCCAAACGGGTAATGAAAAACTGTTTTTT,CASSSGQGAQTGNEKLFF
TRBJ2-1,TRBD2,TRBV11-2,-,TGTGCCAGCAGCTCGACTAGCGGGGGGGCCTATGAGCAGTTCTTC,CASSSTSGGAYEQFF
TRBJ1-1,TRBD1,TRBV6-6,once,TGTGCCAGCAGTTCCCTGGGACAGGGTAGGCCTGAAGCTTTCTTT,CASSSLGQGRPEAFF
TRBJ1-2,TRBD1,TRBV6-5,-,TGTGCCAGCAGTCCGGACAGGGGATATGGCTACACCTTC,CASSPDRGYGYTF
TRBJ2-3,TRBD1,TRBV7-9,few,TGTGCCAGCAGCTTGACAGGGACAGATACGCAGTATTTT,CASSLTGTDTQYF
TRBJ2-3,-,TRBV6-5,-,TGTGCCAGCAGTTTCCTAGCGCTTACAGATACGCAGTATTTT,CASSFLALTDTQYF
TRBJ1-6,TRBD1,TRBV28,once,TGTGCCAGCAGTCCTGGACAGGGGGAATCACCCCTCCACTTT,CASSPGQGESPLHF
TRBJ2-7,TRBD1,TRBV7-9,-,TGTGCCAGCAGCTCGGGACAGGGTTCTAAGGCAAGGGAGCAGTACTTC,CASSSGQGSKAREQYF
TRBJ2-7,-,TRBV7-6,-,TGTGCCAGCAGCTTAGCGGAGGGTCCCTACGAGCAGTACTTC,CASSLAEGPYEQYF
TRBJ1-1,TRBD1,TRBV29-1,-,TGCAGCGTTGACCTACAGGGGGCGAACACTGAAGCTTTCTTT,CSVDLQGANTEAFF
TRBJ2-7,-,TRBV7-8,-,TGTGCCAGCAGCTTACCCATAGGCGGGGACGAGCAGTACTTC,CASSLPIGGDEQYF
TRBJ1-2,TRBD1,TRBV5-4,few,TGTGCCAGCAGCTTTCCGGGACAGGGCCGAAATGGCTACACCTTC,CASSFPGQGRNGYTF
TRBJ1-2,-,TRBV7-8,-,TGTGCCAGCAGCTTAGGGGGGGGCCTCTTCTATGGCTACACCTTC,CASSLGGGLFYGYTF
TRBJ2-3,TRBD2,TRBV29-1,-,TGCAGCGTTAACGGCGCTAGCGGGAGGACAGATACGCAGTATTTT,CSVNGASGRTDTQYF
TRBJ2-6,-,TRBV27,few,TGTGCCAGCAGCCACAGCTCTGGGGCCAACGTCCTGACTTTC,CASSHSSGANVLTF
TRBJ1-1,-,TRBV7-9,-,TGTGCCAGCAGCTTAGCCTCACCGGGGGGCGGGACTGAAGCTTTCTTT,CASSLASPGGGTEAFF
TRBJ2-6,-,TRBV11-2,-,TGTGCCAGCAGCTTAGCCGCTGGGGCCAACGTCCTGACTTTC,CASSLAAGANVLTF
TRBJ1-2,TRBD1,TRBV28,few,TGTGCCAGCAGTTTGGGCGGGACAGCGCCAAACTATGGCTACACCTTC,CASSLGGTAPNYGYTF
TRBJ2-5,-,TRBV7-9,-,TGTGCCAGCAGCTTAGTTGGGGGGTACGAGACCCAGTACTTC,CASSLVGGYETQYF
TRBJ1-5,TRBD1,TRBV27,-,TGTGCCAGCAGTTCCACAGGGGCTAGCAATCAGCCCCAGCATTTT,CASSSTGASNQPQHF
TRBJ1-2,TRBD1,TRBV7-9,-,TGTGCCAGCAGCCCTTACCCCCGGACAGGGGGCGACGGCTACACCTTC,CASSPYPRTGGDGYTF
TRBJ1-2,-,TRBV20-1,-,TGCAGTGCTCAGGAGGCCTATGGCTACACCTTC,CSAQEAYGYTF
TRBJ2-2,TRBD1,TRBV29-1,once,TGCAGCGGCTACAGGGGCCCGAACACCGGGGAGCTGTTTTTT,CSGYRGPNTGELFF
TRBJ1-2,-,TRBV4-1,-,TGCGCCAGCAGCCAAGATCAGAGGGCGACCTATGGCTACACCTTC,CASSQDQRATYGYTF
TRBJ2-2,TRBD2,TRBV10-2,-,TGCGCCAGCAGTCCGCCGGTAGCGGGAGGGCAAGTACAAGGGGAGCTGTTTTTT,CASSPPVAGGQVQGELFF
TRBJ2-2,TRBD2,TRBV12-5,-,TGTGCTAGTGGTTCCGGGGGAGGGTATGGCGGGGAGCTGTTTTTT,CASGSGGGYGGELFF
TRBJ2-7,-,TRBV28,-,TGTGCCAGCAGTTTAGCAGGGGTATACCGCGAGCAGTACTTC,CASSLAGVYREQYF
TRBJ2-7,TRBD1,TRBV5-6,-,TGTGCCAGCAGCCCCGGGACAGCATCCTACGAGCAGTACTTC,CASSPGTASYEQYF
TRBJ2-5,TRBD2,TRBV5-1,once,TGCGCCAGCAGCACCGACCTTTGGACTAGGATGGAGACCCAGTACTTC,CASSTDLWTRMETQYF
TRBJ2-1,-,TRBV5-1,-,TGCGCCAGCAGCTTGTATAACAGGGAGTACAATGAGCAGTTCTTC,CASSLYNREYNEQFF
TRBJ1-6,TRBD1,TRBV27,-,TGTGCCAGCAGTTCCACAGGGGCACCCCTCCACTTT,CASSSTGAPLHF
TRBJ2-7,-,TRBV30,few,TGTGCCTGGAGTCTCGGGATCGAGCAGTACTTC,CAWSLGIEQYF
TRBJ2-3,TRBD2,TRBV5-1,once,TGCGCCAGCAGTCGGGACTACCGCACAGATACGCAGTATTTT,CASSRDYRTDTQYF
TRBJ1-4,TRBD1,TRBV25-1,few,TGTGCCAGCAGTATGGACAGGGGGGATGAAAAACTGTTTTTT,CASSMDRGDEKLFF
TRBJ1-1,-,TRBV6-5,-,TGTGCCAGCAGTTACGGGGGGGGCTGGGTGGGCACTGAAGCTTTCTTT,CASSYGGGWVGTEAFF
TRBJ1-6,TRBD1,TRBV6-1,-,TGTGCCAGCACCGTACAGGGGCCAGGAGATTCACCCCTCCACTTT,CASTVQGPGDSPLHF
TRBJ1-1,-,TRBV18,-,TGTGCCAGCTCACCACCCGCAGGGAGGGGGGGGACTGAAGCTTTCTTT,CASSPPAGRGGTEAFF
TRBJ1-1,-,TRBV7-2,-,TGTGCCAGCAGCTCCATCCCGGACACTGAAGCTTTCTTT,CASSSIPDTEAFF